A single sample is the source of the 20 T cell receptor beta chains below, sequenced in a study of shared clonotypes between healthy human individuals. Sequenced by immunoSEQ multiplex PCR; TCRdb stores in-frame clones only, minus some. Of roughly 500,000 clones listed, 70% to 80% are singletons. The material sequenced was PBMCs. The receptors come from a woman between 35 and 50 years old in good health. Some clones in this sample may be carry-over from other donors' samples.

The chain joins TRBV5-4 to TRBJ2-7; 9 bases agree with TRBD1. The CDR3 totals 14 residues. Germline V gene lookup returns CDR1 SGHNT and CDR2 YYREEE (reference sequence). V trimming: 0 bases; J trimming: 4 bases; junction bases outside the gene matches: 2. The CDR3, as DNA: TGTGCCAGCAGCTTGGACAGGGGGCAATACGAGCAGTACTTC. Translated, it gives CASSLDRGQYEQYF.

The chain couples TRBV9 to TRBJ2-7, with TRBD1 matching over 7 bases. Germline trimming cut 4 bases from V and 3 bases from J; bases unmatched to any gene: 4. This CDR3 is built from 13 residues. Germline CDR1 and CDR2: SGDLS and YYNGEE. The CDR3, as DNA: TGTGCCAGCAGCCCCCGGGACAGCTACGAGCAGTACTTC. Translating gives CASSPRDSYEQYF.

V and J are TRBV18 and TRBJ1-1, with D hard to call. This CDR3 has 15 amino acids. The germline V and J ends were trimmed by 2 bases and 1 base, with 11 bases remaining between them. Germline CDR1 is KGHSH and CDR2 is LQKENI. The CDR3 DNA follows: TGTGCCAGCTCACCAGCCTACAGCCGGAACACTGAAGCTTTCTTT. Its protein is CASSPAYSRNTEAFF.

This clone was seen more than once but under ten times. J is TRBJ2-7 and V is TRBV2, with 8 bases fitting TRBD1. Trimming removed 1 base from V and 3 bases from J; junction bases left unmatched: 2. The CDR3 spans 14 residues. Germline loops: CDR1 SNHLY, CDR2 FYNNEI. CDR3: CASSEDRGDYEQYF. In nucleotides, the CDR3 is TGTGCCAGCAGTGAAGACAGGGGGGACTACGAGCAGTACTTC. Full variable domain (outside the CDR3, taken from reference TRBV2 and TRBJ2-7): EPEVTQTPSHQVTQMGQEVILRCVPISNHLYFYWYRQILGQKVEFLVSFYNNEISEKSEIFDDQFSVERPDGSNFTLKIRSTKLEDSAMYFCASSEDRGDYEQYFGPGTRLTVT.

The chain has TRBV27 and TRBJ1-1; 7 bases are shared with TRBD1. V lost 6 bases, J lost 4 bases, and 14 bases stayed unmatched. The germline gives CDR1 MNHEY, CDR2 SMNVEV (reference sequence). The CDR3 covers 16 residues. The CDR3 sequence is CASSLTQTGSSTEAFF. DNA for the CDR3: TGTGCCAGCAGCCTCACTCAGACAGGGTCAAGCACTGAAGCTTTCTTT.

The rearrangement joins TRBV5-4 to TRBJ2-3, with D unclear. V lost 0 bases to trimming and J lost 6 bases, with 14 bases between them. Germline CDR1 and CDR2: SGHNT and YYREEE (reference sequence). This CDR3 comprises 15 residues. CDR3 region: CASSLEIGDGDTQYF. For the CDR3, the DNA is TGTGCCAGCAGCTTGGAAATCGGAGACGGTGATACGCAGTATTTT.

The genes are TRBV7-3 and TRBJ2-6; D ambiguous. The CDR3 consists of 14 residues. The V gene lost 1 base and the J gene lost 1 base, with 2 bases spanning the gap. From germline, CDR1 is SGHTA and CDR2 FQGTGA. CDR3 coding DNA: TGTGCCAGCAGCTTAAGGTCTGGGGCCAACGTCCTGACTTTC. Its translation: CASSLRSGANVLTF.

The chain employs TRBV7-9 and TRBJ2-1; 8 positions agree with TRBD1. V lost 6 bases and J lost 12; bases outside the gene matches: 10. This CDR3 spans 13 amino acids. CDR1 is SEHNR and CDR2 is FQNEAQ in the germline V gene (reference sequence). CDR3 region: CASRDWTGFGQFF. CDR3 nucleotides: TGTGCCAGCAGGGATTGGACAGGGTTTGGGCAGTTCTTC.

This chain joins TRBV7-8 and TRBJ2-7; a weak D match, TRBD2 (6 bases). CDR1 and CDR2 from the germline V gene are SGHVS and FQNEAQ. The CDR3 totals 15 residues. Trimming stripped 1 base from V and 6 bases from J, with 16 bases between. The CDR3 DNA reads as TGTGCCAGCAGCTTAGGTGCGGGAAGGGCCCCCGAGCAGTACTTC. Amino acids: CASSLGAGRAPEQYF.

The chain recombines TRBV4-3 with TRBJ2-2; D ambiguous. There are 17 residues in the CDR3. Deletions cut 0 bases from V and 3 bases from J, with 14 bases between. Germline V CDR1 and CDR2: LGHNA, YSLEER. The CDR3 nucleotides read TGCGCCAGCAGCCAAGATCTTACGGAGTTTGACACCGGGGAGCTGTTTTTT. It specifies CASSQDLTEFDTGELFF.

The chain joins TRBV7-8 to TRBJ1-4; TRBD1 matches 7 bases. The CDR3 is 15 residues long. In germline, CDR1 is SGHVS, CDR2 FQNEAQ. Trimming cost V 5 bases and J 3 bases; bases outside gene matches: 6. CDR3 DNA sequence: TGTGCCAGCAGCGTCAGGGGGTTGGCTAATGAAAAACTGTTTTTT. Encoded protein: CASSVRGLANEKLFF.

The gene calls are TRBV6-5 and TRBJ1-6; TRBD1 is a possible D gene (5 bases). Germline CDR1 reads MNHEY; CDR2 reads SVGAGI. CDR3 length: 14 amino acids. V shed 6 bases and J shed 8 bases, with 14 bases lying between them. The CDR3 DNA sequence: TGTGCCAGCAGGCGCGACAGTAAACATTCACCCCTCCACTTT. Its translation: CASRRDSKHSPLHF.

The chain combines TRBV7-9 with TRBJ2-2; unclear D gene. CDR1 and CDR2 from the germline V gene are SEHNR and FQNEAQ (reference sequence). This CDR3 has 14 amino acids. The ends were cut back, 8 bases at V and 0 bases at J, with 10 bases in the middle. CDR3 region: CASGITANTGELFF. The DNA for the CDR3 is TGTGCCAGCGGAATTACGGCGAACACCGGGGAGCTGTTTTTT.

The chain has TRBV6-6 and TRBJ1-5, with D tentatively TRBD1 (6 bases). This CDR3 has 15 residues. CDR1 is MNHNY, CDR2 SVGAGI, per germline (reference sequence). Trimming shortened V by 8 bases and J by 0 bases, and 14 bases separated the two germline ends. CDR3 loop: CASLQGSYSNQPQHF. In DNA form, the CDR3 reads TGTGCCAGCCTACAGGGCTCCTATAGCAATCAGCCCCAGCATTTT.

This chain connects TRBV6-1 to TRBJ1-1; D is unclear. The germline V gene encodes CDR1 MNHNS and CDR2 SASEGT. The V and J ends lost 3 bases and 7 bases respectively, with 12 bases between them. There are 13 residues in the CDR3. CDR3 sequence: CASSDSTRNEAFF. In nucleotides, the CDR3 is TGTGCCAGCAGTGACTCGACCCGTAATGAAGCTTTCTTT.

A word on this clone: Other DNA sequences in this sample translate to the same CDR3. The chain recombines TRBV5-1 with TRBJ2-7; D may be TRBD1 (6 bases). V lost 2 bases to trimming and J lost 0 bases, with 12 bases between them. CDR3 size: 15 residues. Germline loops: CDR1 SGHRS, CDR2 YFSETQ. CDR3 bases: TGCGCCAGCAGCTTTTCCGGGACAAGCTCCTACGAGCAGTACTTC. Its protein product is CASSFSGTSSYEQYF.

CDR3 region: CASSSPRLLAGANTQYF. Written as DNA, the CDR3 is TGTGCCAGCAGTTCACCGCGGTTACTAGCGGGAGCAAATACGCAGTATTTT. This rearrangement joins TRBV28 to TRBJ2-3; 11 bases line up with TRBD2. CDR3 length: 17 amino acids. CDR1 and CDR2 (germline): MDHEN, SYDVKM. Germline trimming cut 4 bases from V and 7 bases from J; bases unmatched to any gene: 13.

The CDR3 sequence: CASSKKPTQNTEAFF. CDR3 nucleotides: TGTGCCAGCAGCAAGAAGCCAACCCAGAACACTGAAGCTTTCTTT. This chain joins TRBV5-5 and TRBJ1-1; D ambiguous. The CDR3 has 15 amino acids. Trimming left V 4 bases short and J 1 base short, with 14 bases between. Germline assignment: CDR1 SGHKS and CDR2 YYEKEE (reference sequence). The variable domain in full, with the rest retrieved from reference TRBV5-5 and TRBJ1-1, is DAGVTQSPTHLIKTRGQQVTLRCSPISGHKSVSWYQQVLGQGPQFIFQYYEKEERGRGNFPDRFSARQFPNYSSELNVNALLLGDSALYLCASSKKPTQNTEAFFGQGTRLTVV.

The chain uses TRBV29-1 and TRBJ2-5; the D gene could be TRBD1 or TRBD2 (5 bases each). The DNA matches TRBJ2-7 better at its end, which makes the J call doubtful. The CDR3 runs 11 residues. Looked up from germline, CDR1 is SQVTM and CDR2 is ANQGSEA. The CDR3 loop is CSVRGDYEQYF. CDR3 DNA sequence: TGCAGCGTGAGAGGGGACTACGAGCAGTACTTC.

The chain is built from TRBV11-2 and TRBJ2-6; no definite D call. This CDR3 contains 16 residues. Per germline, CDR1 SGHAT and CDR2 FQNNGV. The germline V and J ends were trimmed by 0 bases and 1 base, with 7 bases remaining between them. Here the CDR3 DNA reads TGTGCCAGCAGCTTAGATCTCGCATCTGGGGCCAACGTCCTGACTTTC. Its translation is CASSLDLASGANVLTF.